This T cell receptor beta chain was recorded in a study of blood T cell repertoires in COVID-19. This CDR3 spans 12 amino acids. Germline CDR1 SEHNR, CDR2 FQNEAQ (reference sequence). The V gene lost 2 bases and the J gene lost 7 bases, with 3 bases spanning the gap. Authors' data handling: Amplification of reference gene primers provided the estimated nucleated cell counts. Only in-frame clones appear in the TCRdb table, and some are missing; sequencing was by immunoSEQ multiplex PCR. V and J calls and clone size follow that table, whereas D and trimming were derived from the DNA. The data show about 230,000 clones, less than 85% seen once.

This sequence joins TRBV7-9 and TRBJ1-6, with D uncertain. Input material: peripheral blood. This TCR derives from a woman between 65 and 79 years old with active or convalescent COVID-19. Here the CDR3 reads CASSLLNSPLHF. The CDR3 DNA is TGTGCCAGCAGCTTACTGAATTCACCCCTCCACTTT.